A selection of T cell receptor beta chains follows, all from one sample in a study of stem cell transplantation in POMP-related autoinflammatory disease. TCRdb keeps only in-frame clones here, not all; method: immunoSEQ multiplex PCR. The data show roughly 32,000 clones, around nine tenths seen once. The sequenced sample was CD4+ T cells from PBMCs, obtained before stem cell transplantation. These receptors all stem from a human donor with POMP-related autoinflammation and immune dysregulation (PRAID). Each CDR3 is given with its conserved first and last residue. The D gene is left open where the match is weak. Only some rows state a clone size, as once, few, many or a class for expanded clones.

clone_size | j_call | v_call | d_call | cdr3_aa | cdr3_nt
NA | TRBJ2-5 | TRBV5-4 | NA | CASSLAGKETQYF | TGTGCCAGCAGCTTGGCTGGGAAAGAGACCCAGTACTTC
NA | TRBJ1-4 | TRBV29-1 | NA | CSVATANEKLFF | TGCAGCGTTGCGACAGCTAATGAAAAACTGTTTTTT
NA | TRBJ1-5 | TRBV18 | TRBD1 | CASSQGEGSGQPQHF | TGTGCCAGCTCGCAGGGGGAGGGAAGCGGTCAGCCCCAGCATTTT
NA | TRBJ1-6 | TRBV18 | NA | CASSPDRSSYNSPLHF | TGTGCCAGCTCGCCAGACAGGAGCTCCTATAATTCACCCCTCCACTTT
NA | TRBJ2-3 | TRBV7-9 | TRBD2 | CASGRAGVADTQYF | TGTGCCAGCGGACGAGCGGGGGTGGCAGATACGCAGTATTTT
NA | TRBJ1-6 | TRBV7-6 | NA | CASSLTGASPLHF | TGTGCCAGCAGCTTAACGGGGGCTTCACCCCTCCACTTT
NA | TRBJ1-1 | TRBV2 | NA | CASSELHQNTEAFF | TGTGCCAGCAGTGAACTCCACCAGAACACTGAAGCTTTCTTT
NA | TRBJ1-1 | TRBV5-6 | TRBD1 | CARRTGKRGPAGNTEAFF | TGTGCCAGAAGGACAGGGAAAAGGGGGCCAGCTGGGAACACTGAAGCTTTCTTT
once | TRBJ2-5 | TRBV5-4 | NA | CASSFERDEGETQYF | TGTGCCAGCAGCTTCGAGAGGGACGAGGGGGAGACCCAGTACTTC
NA | TRBJ1-2 | TRBV7-6 | NA | CASSAAGLRSGGYTF | TGTGCCAGCAGCGCCGCCGGGCTAAGGTCTGGTGGCTACACCTTC
NA | TRBJ2-3 | TRBV4-1 | NA | CASSSGKGTDTQYF | TGCGCCAGCAGCTCCGGTAAGGGAACAGATACGCAGTATTTT
NA | TRBJ2-1 | TRBV5-4 | TRBD2 | CASSLGAGGYNEQFF | TGTGCCAGCAGCTTGGGAGCGGGGGGCTACAATGAGCAGTTCTTC
NA | TRBJ1-5 | TRBV4-1 | NA | CASTPTGTFGNQPQHF | TGCGCCAGCACTCCCACCGGGACTTTCGGCAATCAGCCCCAGCATTTT
NA | TRBJ1-2 | TRBV6-5 | TRBD1 | CASSTGVGYTF | TGTGCCAGTTCGACAGGGGTCGGCTACACCTTC
NA | TRBJ2-5 | TRBV29-1 | TRBD2 | CSTGLAGETQYF | TGCAGCACGGGACTAGCGGGAGAGACCCAGTACTTC
NA | TRBJ1-5 | TRBV28 | TRBD1 | CASSFLDRGNQPQHF | TGTGCCAGCAGTTTCCTCGACAGGGGTAATCAGCCCCAGCATTTT
NA | TRBJ2-1 | TRBV25-1 | NA | CAELRQGPQGDNEQFF | TGTGCCGAGCTCCGTCAGGGGCCGCAAGGTGATAATGAGCAGTTCTTC
NA | TRBJ2-2 | TRBV5-1 | NA | CASSLELNTGELFF | TGCGCCAGCAGCTTGGAGCTGAACACCGGGGAGCTGTTTTTT
NA | TRBJ1-6 | TRBV27 | TRBD1 | CASSGTGYNSPLHF | TGTGCCAGCAGTGGGACAGGCTATAATTCACCCCTCCACTTT
NA | TRBJ1-4 | TRBV5-1 | NA | CASSLGVRQNEKLFF | TGCGCCAGCAGCTTGGGTGTTCGACAGAATGAAAAACTGTTTTTT
once | TRBJ2-2 | TRBV5-6 | TRBD1 | CASSLVQGVTGELFF | TGTGCCAGCAGCTTGGTCCAGGGGGTCACCGGGGAGCTGTTTTTT
NA | TRBJ2-7 | TRBV5-1 | NA | CASSLNLGSEQYF | TGCGCCAGCAGCTTGAACCTAGGATCCGAGCAGTACTTC
NA | TRBJ2-7 | TRBV5-4 | TRBD1 | CASSARTGSPYEQYF | TGTGCCAGCAGCGCGAGGACAGGATCACCCTACGAGCAGTACTTC
NA | TRBJ2-1 | TRBV11-2 | NA | CASSFPGGPFF | TGTGCCAGCAGCTTTCCTGGAGGCCCCTTCTTC
NA | TRBJ2-1 | TRBV2 | TRBD1 | CASGGTGYNEQFF | TGTGCCAGCGGAGGGACAGGGTACAATGAGCAGTTCTTC
NA | TRBJ2-3 | TRBV5-1 | TRBD2 | CASSLSGRGRGGSTTPPSTDTQYF | TGCGCCAGCAGCTTGAGCGGGAGAGGGAGAGGGGGGTCCACTACCCCACCCTCCACAGATACGCAGTATTTT
NA | TRBJ2-1 | TRBV5-1 | TRBD2 | CASSLSSGRYNEQFF | TGCGCCAGCAGCTTGAGTAGCGGGAGGTACAATGAGCAGTTCTTC
NA | TRBJ1-5 | TRBV5-1 | NA | CASSDRPDQPQHF | TGCGCCAGCAGCGACAGGCCCGATCAGCCCCAGCATTTT
NA | TRBJ1-1 | TRBV11-2 | TRBD1 | CASKKPGGSTEAFF | TGTGCCAGCAAAAAACCAGGGGGGAGCACTGAAGCTTTCTTT